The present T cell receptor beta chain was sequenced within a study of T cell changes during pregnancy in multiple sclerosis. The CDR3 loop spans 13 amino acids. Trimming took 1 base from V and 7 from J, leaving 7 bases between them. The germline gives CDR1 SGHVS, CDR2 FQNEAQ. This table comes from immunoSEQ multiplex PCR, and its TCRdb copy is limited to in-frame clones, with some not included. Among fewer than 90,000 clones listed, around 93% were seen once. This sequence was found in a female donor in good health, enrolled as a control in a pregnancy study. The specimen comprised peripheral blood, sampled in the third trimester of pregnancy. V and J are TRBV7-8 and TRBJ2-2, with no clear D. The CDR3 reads CASSLGYGGELFF. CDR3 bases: TGTGCCAGCAGCTTAGGCTACGGCGGGGAGCTGTTTTTT.